The clone carrying this T cell receptor (beta chain) was found many times. Its antigen is as yet unknown. This record comes from a study of T cells in Graves' hyperthyroidism and ophthalmopathy. Study conclusions and caveats: A 13 V-J signature model discriminated ophthalmopathy versus stable hyperthyroidism. The model foresaw ophthalmopathy a median 6.5 months prior to onset.

Amplification targeted TCR beta CDR3 regions from RNA transcripts. Initially, a first-round RT-PCR of the TCR CDR3 employed the HTBI primer set. TCRdb passed the multiplex PCR reads through MiXCR, listing each CDR3 protein once. The sample records around 800,000 distinct CDR3 sequences, approximately 40% being singletons. This CDR3 comprises 12 residues. V lost 5 bases, J lost 4 bases, and 8 bases lay in between. Germline CDR1 reads SGHVS; CDR2 reads FQNEAQ. Orbital computed tomography and thyroid ultrasound, together with serum TRAb and thyroxine and clinical symptoms, were used for diagnoses. Fresh peripheral blood, around 9.3 ml, was the source of the PBMCs.

The TCR originated in a man aged 18 to 35 with Graves' hyperthyroidism. Sequenced: blood. This chain uses TRBV7-8 with TRBJ2-5; D uncertain. CDR3 in DNA: TGTGCCAGCAGCCCCTACACAGAGACCCAGTACTTC. Translated, it gives CASSPYTETQYF.